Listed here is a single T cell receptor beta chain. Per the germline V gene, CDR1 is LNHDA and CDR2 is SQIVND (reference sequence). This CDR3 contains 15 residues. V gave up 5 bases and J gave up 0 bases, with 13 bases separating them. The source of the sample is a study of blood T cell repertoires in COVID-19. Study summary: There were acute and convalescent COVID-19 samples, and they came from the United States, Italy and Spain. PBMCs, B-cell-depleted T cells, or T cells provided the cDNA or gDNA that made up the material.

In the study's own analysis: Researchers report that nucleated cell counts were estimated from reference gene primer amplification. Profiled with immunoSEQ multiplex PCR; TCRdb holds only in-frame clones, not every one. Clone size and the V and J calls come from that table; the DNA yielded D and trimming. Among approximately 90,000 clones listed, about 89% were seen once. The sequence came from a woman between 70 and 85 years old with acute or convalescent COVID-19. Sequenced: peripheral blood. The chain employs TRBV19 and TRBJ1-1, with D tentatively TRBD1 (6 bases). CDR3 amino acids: CASSETGKMNTEAFF. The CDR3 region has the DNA TGTGCCAGTAGTGAGACAGGCAAAATGAACACTGAAGCTTTCTTT. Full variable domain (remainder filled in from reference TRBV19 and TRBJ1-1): DGGITQSPKYLFRKEGQNVTLSCEQNLNHDAMYWYRQDPGQGLRLIYYSQIVNDFQKGDIAEGYSVSREKKESFPLTVTSAQKNPTAFYLCASSETGKMNTEAFFGQGTRLTVV.